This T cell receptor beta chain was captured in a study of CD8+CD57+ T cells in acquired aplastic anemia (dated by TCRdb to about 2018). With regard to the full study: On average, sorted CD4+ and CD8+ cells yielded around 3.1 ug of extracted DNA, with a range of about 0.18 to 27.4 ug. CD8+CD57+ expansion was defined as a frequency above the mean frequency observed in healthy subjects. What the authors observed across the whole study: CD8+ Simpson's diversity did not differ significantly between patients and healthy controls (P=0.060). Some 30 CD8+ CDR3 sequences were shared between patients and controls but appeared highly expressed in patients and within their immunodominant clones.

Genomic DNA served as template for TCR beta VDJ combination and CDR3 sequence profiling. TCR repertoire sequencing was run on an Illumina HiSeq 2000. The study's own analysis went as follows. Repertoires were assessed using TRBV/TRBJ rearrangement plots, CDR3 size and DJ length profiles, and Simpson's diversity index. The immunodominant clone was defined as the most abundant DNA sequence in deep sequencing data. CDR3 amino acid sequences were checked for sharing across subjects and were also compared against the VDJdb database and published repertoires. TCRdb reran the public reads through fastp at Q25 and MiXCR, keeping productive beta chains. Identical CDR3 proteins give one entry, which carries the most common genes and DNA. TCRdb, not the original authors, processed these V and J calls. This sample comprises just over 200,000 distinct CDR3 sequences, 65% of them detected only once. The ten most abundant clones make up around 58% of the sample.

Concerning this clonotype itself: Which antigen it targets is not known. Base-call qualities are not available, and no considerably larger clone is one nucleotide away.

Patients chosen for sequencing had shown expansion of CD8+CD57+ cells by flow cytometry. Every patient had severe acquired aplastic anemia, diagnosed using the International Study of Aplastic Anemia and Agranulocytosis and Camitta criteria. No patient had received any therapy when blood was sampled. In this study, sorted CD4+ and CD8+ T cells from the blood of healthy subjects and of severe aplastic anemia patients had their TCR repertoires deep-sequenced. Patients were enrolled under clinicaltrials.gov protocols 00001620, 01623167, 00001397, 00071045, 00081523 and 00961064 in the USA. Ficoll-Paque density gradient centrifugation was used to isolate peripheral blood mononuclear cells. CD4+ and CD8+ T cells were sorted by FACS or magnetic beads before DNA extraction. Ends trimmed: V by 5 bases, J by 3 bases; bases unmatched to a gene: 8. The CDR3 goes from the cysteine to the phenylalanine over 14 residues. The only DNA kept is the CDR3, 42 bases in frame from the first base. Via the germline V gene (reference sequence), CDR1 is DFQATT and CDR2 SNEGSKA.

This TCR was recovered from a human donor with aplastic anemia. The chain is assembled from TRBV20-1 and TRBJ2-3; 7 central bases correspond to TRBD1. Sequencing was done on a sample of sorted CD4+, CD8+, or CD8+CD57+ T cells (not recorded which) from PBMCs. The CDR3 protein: CSAPTGDWTDTQYF. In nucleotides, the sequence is TGCAGTGCTCCTACAGGGGATTGGACAGATACGCAGTATTTT.